The 32 T cell receptor beta chains in this list originate from one sample, sequenced in a study of T cells in tuberculosis. Regarding time point: new active TB diagnosis, blood taken before or within 7 days of starting treatment. Sequencing used immunoSEQ multiplex PCR; TCRdb keeps in-frame clones, though not all of them. The sample holds 29,000 or so clones, 92% seen once. The material sequenced was PBMCs, taken at tuberculosis diagnosis. All receptors derive from an adult with tuberculosis.

V is TRBV9 and J is TRBJ1-1, with D tentatively TRBD1 (5 bases). The CDR3 is 15 residues long. Per the germline V gene, CDR1 is SGDLS and CDR2 is YYNGEE. V was trimmed by 0 bases and J by 0 bases, leaving 9 bases between them. The CDR3 DNA is TGTGCCAGCAGCGTAGGGGGCGCGATGAACACTGAAGCTTTCTTT. Amino acids: CASSVGGAMNTEAFF.

The chain couples TRBV6-5 to TRBJ1-2; TRBD1 matches 7 bases. The germline gives CDR1 MNHEY, CDR2 SVGAGI. Losses at the gene ends were 6 bases for V and 8 bases for J; bases not matched to a gene: 9. The CDR3 is 13 amino acids. In DNA, the CDR3 is TGTGCCAGCAGACTTACAGGGGCCTCGGGCTACACCTTC. Amino acids: CASRLTGASGYTF.

CDR3 DNA: TGTGCCAGCAGCGACGAGGCCCGACAGGGCCCGAACACTGAAGCTTTCTTT. Residues: CASSDEARQGPNTEAFF. This chain joins TRBV7-9 and TRBJ1-1; 7 bases align to TRBD1. The CDR3 runs 17 residues. Per germline, CDR1 SEHNR and CDR2 FQNEAQ (reference sequence). Unmatched junction bases numbered 13, after V lost 5 bases and J lost 1 base.

This chain links TRBV5-6 with TRBJ1-4, with 8 bases fitting TRBD1. CDR1 SGHDT and CDR2 YYEEEE come from the germline V gene. V was pared by 0 bases and J by 7 bases, with 11 bases of the junction left unmatched. This CDR3 spans 17 amino acids. The CDR3 DNA follows: TGTGCCAGCAGCTTGGGGACCGGACAGGGAGGTAGTGAAAAACTGTTTTTT. Translating gives CASSLGTGQGGSEKLFF.

J is TRBJ1-2 and V is TRBV27; tentative D call: TRBD1 (6 bases). The CDR3 length is 13 residues. V was clipped by 3 bases and J by 6 bases, with 11 bases between them. Germline V CDR1 and CDR2: MNHEY, SMNVEV (reference sequence). CDR3 DNA sequence: TGTGCCAGCAGTTTCTTACAGGGTCATGGCTACACCTTC. This gives the protein CASSFLQGHGYTF.

The chain carries TRBV11-2 and TRBJ1-2, with 8 bases lining up with TRBD1. CDR1 and CDR2 from the germline V gene are SGHAT and FQNNGV. Germline trimming cut 4 bases from V and 0 bases from J; bases unmatched to any gene: 7. This CDR3 has 16 residues. The CDR3 region has the DNA TGTGCCAGCAGCTCCTACAGGGGGAGAGCTAACTATGGCTACACCTTC. Translated, it gives CASSSYRGRANYGYTF.

The chain combines TRBV10-1 with TRBJ2-2; 10 bases agree with TRBD1. The germline V gene has CDR1 WNHNN and CDR2 SYGVQD (reference sequence). V lost 3 bases to trimming and J lost 6 bases; unmatched junction nucleotides: 7. This CDR3 region has 16 residues. CDR3 sequence (DNA): TGCGCCAGCAGTGACCCACGGACAGGGGGAGCCGGGGAGCTGTTTTTT. As protein: CASSDPRTGGAGELFF.

CDR3 in amino acids: CASSPMGGFETQYF. The CDR3 DNA sequence: TGTGCCAGCAGTCCGATGGGAGGCTTTGAGACCCAGTACTTC. The chain couples TRBV27 to TRBJ2-5; a possible D gene is TRBD2 (6 bases). The length of the CDR3 is 14 residues. Germline lookup yields CDR1 MNHEY and CDR2 SMNVEV (reference sequence). The V gene lost 5 bases and the J gene lost 5 bases, with 15 bases spanning the gap.

This clone came up once. V and J are TRBV5-1 and TRBJ2-7; 10 bases are a match to TRBD1. This CDR3 spans 17 amino acids. From germline, CDR1 is SGHRS and CDR2 YFSETQ. V gave up 3 bases and J gave up 9 bases; unmatched junction bases: 18. DNA for the CDR3: TGCGCCAGCAGCTCCACATCCTCGGGACAGGGGAACCACGGGCAGTACTTC. Amino acid sequence: CASSSTSSGQGNHGQYF. Full variable domain (remainder filled in from reference TRBV5-1 and TRBJ2-7): KAGVTQTPRYLIKTRGQQVTLSCSPISGHRSVSWYQQTPGQGLQFLFEYFSETQRNKGNFPGRFSGRQFSNSRSEMNVSTLELGDSALYLCASSSTSSGQGNHGQYFGPGTRLTVT.

This clone occurred once. The chain employs TRBV10-3 and TRBJ1-6; D not resolved. The CDR3 consists of 14 residues. Germline CDR1 is ENHRY and CDR2 is SYGVKD. Trimming shortened V by 8 bases and J by 4 bases, and 12 bases separated the two germline ends. The DNA for the CDR3 is TGTGCCATCTCCCTGCGACTATATAATTCACCCCTCCACTTT. Protein sequence: CAISLRLYNSPLHF.

The chain is built from TRBV28 and TRBJ2-1; D remains unclear. The CDR3 has 16 residues. The V end lost 4 bases, the J end lost 4 bases, and 17 bases lay between the germline ends. Germline V lookup: CDR1 MDHEN, CDR2 SYDVKM. The CDR3 here is CASSSLLPVVYNEQFF. The CDR3 DNA reads as TGTGCCAGCAGTTCCCTCCTCCCGGTGGTATACAATGAGCAGTTCTTC.

The chain has TRBV19 and TRBJ2-1, with a tentative D call TRBD1 (5 bases). The germline CDR1 and CDR2 sequences are LNHDA and SQIVND (reference sequence). V was pared by 3 bases and J by 3 bases, with 12 bases between. This CDR3 has 15 residues. CDR3 nucleotide sequence: TGTGCCAGTAGTATGTACAGGCAAAACTACAATGAGCAGTTCTTC. Translated, it gives CASSMYRQNYNEQFF. Looking up the rest from reference TRBV19 and TRBJ2-1 gives the full variable domain: DGGITQSPKYLFRKEGQNVTLSCEQNLNHDAMYWYRQDPGQGLRLIYYSQIVNDFQKGDIAEGYSVSREKKESFPLTVTSAQKNPTAFYLCASSMYRQNYNEQFFGPGTRLTVL.

J is TRBJ1-5 and V is TRBV7-2; TRBD1 matches 8 bases. Per the germline V gene, CDR1 is SGHTA and CDR2 is FQGNSA. With 0 bases clipped from V and 6 bases from J, the junction kept 4 bases outside the gene matches. The CDR3 extends over 15 amino acids. CDR3 in amino acids: CASSLARGQGQPQHF. In DNA, the CDR3 is TGTGCCAGCAGCTTAGCCAGGGGGCAGGGTCAGCCCCAGCATTTT.

This clone appeared a single time. This chain links TRBV5-6 with TRBJ2-2, with TRBD1 matching 7 bases. CDR1 is SGHDT, CDR2 YYEEEE, per germline. V dropped 6 bases and J dropped 2; count of bases not matched to a gene: 10. The CDR3 has 16 residues. The CDR3 DNA is TGTGCCAGCAACCCATGGGGGACAGCTAACACCGGGGAGCTGTTTTTT. Its protein product is CASNPWGTANTGELFF.

The chain employs TRBV5-1 and TRBJ2-7; tentative D call: TRBD1 (5 bases). Germline V gene sequence: CDR1 SGHRS, CDR2 YFSETQ. The ends were cut back, 10 bases at V and 3 bases at J, with 17 bases in the middle. The CDR3 loop spans 13 amino acids. This CDR3 is CASRTLQGYEQYF. For the CDR3, the DNA is TGCGCCTCTCGGACCCTTCAGGGCTACGAGCAGTACTTC.

This chain joins TRBV9 and TRBJ2-7, with 7 bases identical to TRBD1. The CDR3 length is 14 residues. In germline, CDR1 is SGDLS, CDR2 YYNGEE. With 4 bases clipped from V and 4 bases from J, the junction kept 8 bases outside the gene matches. The CDR3 protein is CASSIGQAPYEQYF. DNA for the CDR3: TGTGCCAGCAGCATTGGACAGGCTCCTTACGAGCAGTACTTC.

The V and J genes are TRBV28 and TRBJ2-1; the match to TRBD2 covers 8 bases. Germline V CDR1 and CDR2: MDHEN, SYDVKM. CDR3 size: 13 residues. V dropped 0 bases and J dropped 15; count of bases not matched to a gene: 7. The CDR3 sequence is CASSLWEGTRWFF. The CDR3, as DNA: TGTGCCAGCAGTTTATGGGAGGGGACTAGATGGTTCTTC.

This clone was recorded once. The CDR3 protein is CASSRAGQGVWEAKNIQYF. As DNA, the CDR3 is TGTGCCAGCAGCCGCGCTGGACAGGGGGTTTGGGAAGCCAAAAACATTCAGTACTTC. The gene calls are TRBV7-8 and TRBJ2-4; TRBD1 agrees at 10 bases. This CDR3 has 19 amino acids. CDR1 SGHVS and CDR2 FQNEAQ come from the germline V gene. J lost 0 bases, V lost 5 bases, and 13 bases had no gene match.

The CDR3 DNA follows: TGTGCCAGCAGCCCCTCGGACAGGACCTACGAGCAGTACTTC. Its translation is CASSPSDRTYEQYF. V is TRBV7-2 and J is TRBJ2-7; 7 nucleotides match TRBD1. Germline V gene lookup returns CDR1 SGHTA and CDR2 FQGNSA. Losses at the gene ends were 5 bases for V and 2 bases for J; bases not matched to a gene: 6. The length of the CDR3 is 14 residues.

This clone showed up just once. This rearrangement joins TRBV7-8 to TRBJ2-1; possibly TRBD2 for D (5 bases). CDR1 SGHVS and CDR2 FQNEAQ come from the germline V gene. The CDR3 sequence is 11 residues long. V lost 3 bases and J 10 bases, leaving 7 bases between the germline ends. The CDR3 region has the DNA TGTGCCAGCAGCTTGAGGGAGGAGCAGTTCTTC. Its protein is CASSLREEQFF.

This rearrangement joins TRBV30 to TRBJ2-7, with 7 positions matching TRBD1. This CDR3 is 13 amino acids long. Germline V gene data show CDR1 as GTSNPN and CDR2 as SVGIG (reference sequence). V lost 5 bases and J lost 0; bases outside the gene matches: 4. The CDR3 DNA sequence: TGTGCCTGGTCAAGGGACAGCTCCTACGAGCAGTACTTC. It encodes CAWSRDSSYEQYF.

The chain has TRBV7-2 and TRBJ1-3; D possibly corresponds to TRBD1 (5 bases). The germline CDR1 and CDR2 sequences are SGHTA and FQGNSA. V lost 1 base, J lost 1 base, and 8 bases lay in between. The CDR3 contains 15 residues. The CDR3 DNA sequence: TGTGCCAGCAGCTTAGGAGCAGGGTCTGGAAACACCATATATTTT. Amino acids: CASSLGAGSGNTIYF.

This chain joins TRBV30 and TRBJ2-3, with D perhaps matching TRBD2 (7 bases). The V end lost 4 bases, the J end lost 6 bases, and 23 bases lay between the germline ends. This CDR3 contains 16 residues. CDR1 is GTSNPN, CDR2 SVGIG, per germline (reference sequence). CDR3 amino acids: CAWKEKGGGRPDTQYF. The CDR3 DNA is TGTGCCTGGAAGGAAAAGGGCGGGGGCCGCCCGGATACGCAGTATTTT.

The chain employs TRBV27 and TRBJ2-1, with TRBD1 identical over 10 bases. The CDR3 extends over 15 amino acids. Germline trimming cut 2 bases from V and 9 bases from J; bases unmatched to any gene: 7. Germline CDR1 is MNHEY and CDR2 is SMNVEV (reference sequence). The CDR3 DNA is TGTGCCAGCAGTTTAGGGACAGGGGTTTCAGGTGAGCAGTTCTTC. Its translation is CASSLGTGVSGEQFF.

The CDR3 here is CASSVHSNQPQHF. CDR3 coding DNA: TGTGCCAGCAGCGTCCATAGCAATCAGCCCCAGCATTTT. The chain recombines TRBV11-1 with TRBJ1-5; no firm D call. The germline gives CDR1 SGHAT, CDR2 FQDESV (reference sequence). Trimming shortened V by 5 bases and J by 0 bases, and 5 bases separated the two germline ends. The length of the CDR3 is 13 residues.

This clone was recorded once. The rearrangement uses TRBV5-1 and TRBJ2-7; 13 nucleotides align to TRBD2. This CDR3 comprises 18 residues. V trimming: 0 bases; J trimming: 0 bases; junction bases outside the gene matches: 6. Germline lookup yields CDR1 SGHRS and CDR2 YFSETQ. The CDR3 is CASSLAVLAGGSSYEQYF. For the CDR3, the DNA is TGCGCCAGCAGCTTGGCCGTACTAGCGGGGGGGAGCTCCTACGAGCAGTACTTC. The full variable domain, in which reference TRBV5-1 and TRBJ2-7 provide the parts outside the CDR3, is KAGVTQTPRYLIKTRGQQVTLSCSPISGHRSVSWYQQTPGQGLQFLFEYFSETQRNKGNFPGRFSGRQFSNSRSEMNVSTLELGDSALYLCASSLAVLAGGSSYEQYFGPGTRLTVT.

This rearrangement joins TRBV19 to TRBJ2-1; possibly TRBD1 for D (5 bases). V was clipped by 1 base and J by 10 bases, with 11 bases between them. Germline V gives CDR1 LNHDA, CDR2 SQIVND (reference sequence). This CDR3 has 13 residues. The CDR3 sequence: CASSIGRKGEQFF. The CDR3 coding sequence is TGTGCCAGTAGTATAGGGCGTAAGGGGGAGCAGTTCTTC.

V gene TRBV10-1 combines with J gene TRBJ2-2; 7 bases are a match to TRBD1. CDR1 is WNHNN, CDR2 SYGVQD, per germline (reference sequence). This CDR3 comprises 14 residues. The ends lost 6 bases at V and 1 base at J; junction bases unmatched: 2. CDR3 in DNA: TGCGCCAGCAGCCCAGGGGGGAACACCGGGGAGCTGTTTTTT. It yields the protein CASSPGGNTGELFF.

This chain uses TRBV29-1 with TRBJ1-6, with D perhaps matching TRBD1 (5 bases). This CDR3 comprises 13 residues. Trimming pared 4 bases from V and 5 bases from J, leaving 9 bases between. The germline gives CDR1 SQVTM, CDR2 ANQGSEA. As DNA, the CDR3 is TGCAGCGTTGGGCAGGGCGATAATTCACCCCTCCACTTT. This gives the protein CSVGQGDNSPLHF. The full variable domain, its missing parts supplied by reference TRBV29-1 and TRBJ1-6, is SAVISQKPSRDICQRGTSLTIQCQVDSQVTMMFWYRQQPGQSLTLIATANQGSEATYESGFVIDKFPISRPNLTFSTLTVSNMSPEDSSIYLCSVGQGDNSPLHFGNGTRLTVT.

The chain couples TRBV5-1 to TRBJ2-3; 9 bases are a match to TRBD1. CDR3 length: 16 amino acids. V gave up 0 bases and J gave up 4 bases; unmatched junction bases: 6. Germline lookup yields CDR1 SGHRS and CDR2 YFSETQ. The CDR3 sequence is CASSLVSGTGPDTQYF. CDR3 DNA: TGCGCCAGCAGCTTGGTGTCCGGGACAGGGCCAGATACGCAGTATTTT.

The chain recombines TRBV7-8 with TRBJ2-4, with TRBD2 matching over 7 bases. Germline trimming cut 4 bases from V and 0 bases from J; bases unmatched to any gene: 9. This CDR3 is 17 amino acids long. Germline CDR1 and CDR2: SGHVS and FQNEAQ. CDR3 bases: TGTGCCAGCAGCTCGAACCCAGCGGGAACAGCCAAAAACATTCAGTACTTC. This encodes CASSSNPAGTAKNIQYF.

This chain joins TRBV10-3 and TRBJ2-3; TRBD2 matches at 8 bases. The CDR3 is 16 residues long. Germline loops: CDR1 ENHRY, CDR2 SYGVKD. J lost 0 bases, V lost 5 bases, and 7 bases had no gene match. CDR3 protein: CAISRIAGTSTDTQYF. CDR3 DNA sequence: TGTGCCATCAGTAGAATAGCGGGGACTAGCACAGATACGCAGTATTTT.